A selection of T cell receptor beta chains follows, all from one sample in a study of OX40 agonist ivuxolimab in advanced cancers. Sequencing was performed with immunoSEQ multiplex PCR; in TCRdb, only in-frame clones are kept and a portion is missing. The sample consists of 50,000 to 70,000 clones, approximately 89% of them appearing once. The source material was CD4+ or CD8+ T cells sorted from blood, sampled in a trial of the OX40 agonist ivuxolimab. All receptors derive from an adult with an advanced solid tumor such as melanoma, head and neck, liver or kidney cancer. Both conserved end residues are part of each CDR3. D genes are given only for firm matches. Rows give clone size only sometimes, using once, few, many, or a class for an expanded clone.

j_gene | v_gene | abundance | d_gene | CDR3nt | CDR3aa
TRBJ2-2 | TRBV18 | NA | NA | TGTGCCAGCTCACCACCGGCTTCGGCCACCGGGGAGCTGTTTTTT | CASSPPASATGELFF
TRBJ1-2 | TRBV27 | NA | NA | TGTGCCAGCAGTTTATCAATTGCGTCCTATGGCTACACCTTC | CASSLSIASYGYTF
TRBJ1-1 | TRBV6-5 | NA | NA | TGTGCCAGCAGTCGAGGCACTGAAGCTTTCTTT | CASSRGTEAFF
TRBJ2-7 | TRBV7-2 | NA | NA | TGTGCCAGCAGCTTAGCCGGCAGCCTCTCCGCGTATGAGCAGTACTTC | CASSLAGSLSAYEQYF
TRBJ2-1 | TRBV6-1 | NA | NA | TGTGCCAGCAACGAAGCTGCTAATCTTGAGCAGTTCTTC | CASNEAANLEQFF
TRBJ1-2 | TRBV2 | NA | NA | TGTGCCCACGGTGGGGCTAACTATGGCTACACCTTC | CAHGGANYGYTF
TRBJ1-2 | TRBV11-3 | NA | NA | TGTGCCAGCAGCGAACAGGGTACTAGTGGCTACACCTTC | CASSEQGTSGYTF
TRBJ1-4 | TRBV30 | NA | NA | TGTGCCTGGAGTGTACTAAGAGAAAAACTGTTTTTT | CAWSVLREKLFF
TRBJ2-2 | TRBV5-6 | once | TRBD1 | TGTGCCAGCAGTATACGACAGGGTCCCACCGGGGAGCTGTTTTTT | CASSIRQGPTGELFF
TRBJ1-6 | TRBV7-2 | NA | NA | TGTGCCAGCAGCCTACCCTCCTATAATTCACCCCTCCACTTT | CASSLPSYNSPLHF
TRBJ2-1 | TRBV5-1 | once | NA | TGCGCCAGCAGCTTGCGGGAACCCTACAATGAGCAGTTCTTC | CASSLREPYNEQFF
TRBJ1-3 | TRBV9 | NA | NA | TGTGCCAGCAGCGTAGGCTCAGCTGGAAACACCATATATTTT | CASSVGSAGNTIYF
TRBJ2-2 | TRBV2 | once | NA | TGTGCCAGCAGTGAAGCGGTGCCTCGCACCGGGGAGCTGTTTTTT | CASSEAVPRTGELFF
TRBJ2-1 | TRBV5-1 | NA | TRBD2 | TGCGCCAGCAGCTTGGAGGGCGGGAGGGCTTACAATGAGCAGTTCTTC | CASSLEGGRAYNEQFF
TRBJ1-5 | TRBV9 | NA | NA | TGTGCCAGCAGCGTAGGAGACAGTCCTAATCAGCCCCAGCATTTT | CASSVGDSPNQPQHF
TRBJ2-1 | TRBV14 | NA | TRBD1 | TGTGCCAGCAGCCATTCCCTACAGGGGGTGGATGAGCAGTTCTTC | CASSHSLQGVDEQFF
TRBJ2-7 | TRBV11-2 | NA | NA | TGTGCCAGCAGCGCCACCGCTTACGAGCAGTACTTC | CASSATAYEQYF
TRBJ2-3 | TRBV18 | once | NA | TGTGCCAGCTCACCACAGGAGCTTACAGTAAAAGATACGCAGTATTTT | CASSPQELTVKDTQYF
TRBJ2-6 | TRBV11-2 | NA | NA | TGTGCCAGCAGCAAGACAGTAAGGTCGGCTGGGGCCAACGTCCTGACTTTC | CASSKTVRSAGANVLTF
TRBJ1-5 | TRBV19 | few | NA | TGTGCCAGTAGTCTCCAGCTGGGCAATCAGCCCCAGCATTTT | CASSLQLGNQPQHF
TRBJ2-7 | TRBV29-1 | NA | NA | TGCAGCGCCATCCAGGGGCCCTCCTACGAGCAGTACTTC | CSAIQGPSYEQYF
TRBJ1-3 | TRBV7-2 | NA | TRBD1 | TGTGCCAGCAGCCGGGACAGGGCGGACACCATATATTTT | CASSRDRADTIYF
TRBJ2-1 | TRBV27 | NA | NA | TGTGCCATCCAGGCCTACAATGAGCAGTTCTTC | CAIQAYNEQFF
TRBJ2-1 | TRBV10-3 | NA | NA | TGTGCCATCAGTGAGGCTAGCTCGCATGAGCAGTTCTTC | CAISEASSHEQFF
TRBJ1-2 | TRBV30 | NA | NA | TGTGCCTGGAGTGTCGGGGTCCATGGCTACACCTTC | CAWSVGVHGYTF
TRBJ1-1 | TRBV10-2 | few | TRBD1 | TGCGCCAGCAGTGAGCCGTGGACAGGGGAGACTGAAGCTTTCTTT | CASSEPWTGETEAFF
TRBJ2-1 | TRBV5-1 | NA | NA | TGCGCCAGCAGCTTGTATCCCCGCGATGAGCAGTTCTTC | CASSLYPRDEQFF
TRBJ2-3 | TRBV7-6 | NA | TRBD2 | TGTGCCAGCAGTCCAGGGCCTAGCGGGGCCACAGATACGCAGTATTTT | CASSPGPSGATDTQYF
TRBJ2-5 | TRBV9 | once | TRBD1 | TGTGCCAGCGGTCCTCGACAGGGGGCCCGGGAGACCCAGTACTTC | CASGPRQGARETQYF
TRBJ2-5 | TRBV27 | NA | TRBD1 | TGTGCCAGCAGTCCCTCCCCCCACAGGGGGCGAAACGAGTACTTC | CASSPSPHRGRNEYF
TRBJ1-1 | TRBV6-5 | NA | TRBD1 | TGTGCCAGCAGTTACGGACAGGGGGCGGACACTGAAGCTTTCTTT | CASSYGQGADTEAFF
TRBJ2-1 | TRBV10-3 | NA | NA | TGTGCCATCAGTGAAGTTCGAGGATCCGGCGATGAGCAGTTCTTC | CAISEVRGSGDEQFF
TRBJ1-4 | TRBV5-4 | once | TRBD1 | TGTGCCAGCAGCTGGCAGGGGGCGACTAATGAAAAACTGTTTTTT | CASSWQGATNEKLFF
TRBJ2-7 | TRBV7-8 | NA | NA | TGTGCCAGCAGCTTCGGGACTTACGAGCAGTACTTC | CASSFGTYEQYF
TRBJ1-5 | TRBV5-1 | NA | NA | TGCGCCAGCAGCTTGGACGGGACAACTAGCAATCAGCCCCAGCATTTT | CASSLDGTTSNQPQHF
TRBJ2-3 | TRBV27 | NA | NA | TGTGCCAGCAGTTTTGATTCGCAGGGTTGGGATACGCAGTATTTT | CASSFDSQGWDTQYF
TRBJ2-3 | TRBV27 | NA | TRBD2 | TGTGCCAGCAGTGCCTCCCCGGGACTAGGCAGCACAGATACGCAGTATTTT | CASSASPGLGSTDTQYF
TRBJ1-4 | TRBV4-1 | once | TRBD1 | TGCGCCAGCAGCCAGGGGACAGGGGGTCGTAATGAAAAACTGTTTTTT | CASSQGTGGRNEKLFF
TRBJ2-2 | TRBV2 | NA | TRBD2 | TGTGCCAGCAGTGGACCACAAGCGGGATCCGGGGAGCTGTTTTTT | CASSGPQAGSGELFF
TRBJ2-5 | TRBV5-4 | few | TRBD2 | TGTGCCAGCAGCTTGGGTCTAGCGGCCCAAGAGACCCAGTACTTC | CASSLGLAAQETQYF
TRBJ1-6 | TRBV5-1 | NA | NA | TGCGCCAGCAGCCTTATCCGGGCCAATTCACCCCTCCACTTT | CASSLIRANSPLHF
TRBJ1-5 | TRBV30 | NA | NA | TGTGCCTGGGGGCATGGCCAGGGGCTTTCAGGGAATCAGCCCCAGCATTTT | CAWGHGQGLSGNQPQHF
TRBJ2-2 | TRBV7-9 | NA | TRBD2 | TGTGCCAGCAGCCCTCAACTAGCGTTGGCCGGGGAGCTGTTTTTT | CASSPQLALAGELFF
TRBJ2-1 | TRBV5-4 | NA | NA | TGTGCCAGCAGCTTTAGCAGGAGCTCCTACAATGAGCAGTTCTTC | CASSFSRSSYNEQFF
TRBJ1-2 | TRBV27 | NA | TRBD1 | TGTGCCAGCAGTGGATCTCCGGGACAGGGAGGGCTTGGCTATGGCTACACCTTC | CASSGSPGQGGLGYGYTF
TRBJ1-2 | TRBV18 | NA | NA | TGTGCCAGCTCACCTGCAGGGATTGGTTTGAATGGCTACACCTTC | CASSPAGIGLNGYTF
TRBJ1-3 | TRBV30 | NA | NA | TGTGCCTGGAGGACACAGGTGGGGGGAAACACCATATATTTT | CAWRTQVGGNTIYF
TRBJ2-1 | TRBV4-1 | NA | NA | TGCGCCAGCAGCCAAGATTTTCTCAATGAGCAGTTCTTC | CASSQDFLNEQFF
TRBJ2-1 | TRBV11-2 | NA | NA | TGTGCCAGCAGCTTAGTTTACGGGGTCTCCTACAATGAGCAGTTCTTC | CASSLVYGVSYNEQFF
TRBJ1-5 | TRBV19 | NA | NA | TGTGCCAGTACTCCTGGGGAGGGTACAAGCAATCAGCCCCAGCATTTT | CASTPGEGTSNQPQHF
TRBJ2-3 | TRBV9 | NA | TRBD2 | TGTGCCAGCAGCGTAGGGACTAGCGGGAGGTTGGTTGGTGGGGATACGCAGTATTTT | CASSVGTSGRLVGGDTQYF
TRBJ2-3 | TRBV29-1 | NA | NA | TGCAGCGTTGCCTCTAGGGGGTCGGCAGATACGCAGTATTTT | CSVASRGSADTQYF